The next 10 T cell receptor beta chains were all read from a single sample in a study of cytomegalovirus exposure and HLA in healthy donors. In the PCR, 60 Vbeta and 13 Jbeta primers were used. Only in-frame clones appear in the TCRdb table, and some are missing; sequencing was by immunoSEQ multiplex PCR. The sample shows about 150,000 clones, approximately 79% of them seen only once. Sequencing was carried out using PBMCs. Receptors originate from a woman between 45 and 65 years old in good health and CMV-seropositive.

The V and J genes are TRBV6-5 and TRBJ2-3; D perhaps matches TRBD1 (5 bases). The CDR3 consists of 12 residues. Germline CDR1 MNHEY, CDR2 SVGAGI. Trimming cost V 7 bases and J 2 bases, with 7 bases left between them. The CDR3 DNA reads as TGTGCCAGCAAGACAGTCACAGATACGCAGTATTTT. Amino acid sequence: CASKTVTDTQYF.

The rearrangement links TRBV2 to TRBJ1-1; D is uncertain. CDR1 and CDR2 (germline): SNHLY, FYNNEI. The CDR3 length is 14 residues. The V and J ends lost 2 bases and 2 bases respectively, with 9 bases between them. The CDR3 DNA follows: TGTGCCAGCAGTGAATCTCAGAAAAACACTGAAGCTTTCTTT. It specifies CASSESQKNTEAFF.

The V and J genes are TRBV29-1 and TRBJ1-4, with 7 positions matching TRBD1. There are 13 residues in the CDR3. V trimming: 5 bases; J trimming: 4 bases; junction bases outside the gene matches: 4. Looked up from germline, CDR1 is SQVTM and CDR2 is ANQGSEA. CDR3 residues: CSVPGTDNEKLFF. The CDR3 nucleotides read TGCAGCGTTCCCGGGACAGATAATGAAAAACTGTTTTTT. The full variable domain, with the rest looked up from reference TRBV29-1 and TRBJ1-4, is SAVISQKPSRDICQRGTSLTIQCQVDSQVTMMFWYRQQPGQSLTLIATANQGSEATYESGFVIDKFPISRPNLTFSTLTVSNMSPEDSSIYLCSVPGTDNEKLFFGSGTQLSVL.

The CDR3 DNA follows: TGTGCCAGCAGCCCAATCCAGGGACAGGGAGGGAACGAGCAGTACTTC. Encoded protein: CASSPIQGQGGNEQYF. The chain has TRBV28 and TRBJ2-7, with TRBD1 matching 9 bases. The V and J ends lost 6 bases and 5 bases, in that order; junction bases with no gene match: 14. Per the germline V gene, CDR1 is MDHEN and CDR2 is SYDVKM. The CDR3 has 16 amino acids.

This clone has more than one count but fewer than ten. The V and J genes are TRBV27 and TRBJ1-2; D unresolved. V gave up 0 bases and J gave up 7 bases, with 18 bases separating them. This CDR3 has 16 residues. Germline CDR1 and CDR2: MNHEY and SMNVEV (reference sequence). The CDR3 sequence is CASSLSKSDGLSGYTF. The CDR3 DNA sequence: TGTGCCAGCAGTTTATCAAAGTCCGACGGGTTGAGTGGCTACACCTTC.

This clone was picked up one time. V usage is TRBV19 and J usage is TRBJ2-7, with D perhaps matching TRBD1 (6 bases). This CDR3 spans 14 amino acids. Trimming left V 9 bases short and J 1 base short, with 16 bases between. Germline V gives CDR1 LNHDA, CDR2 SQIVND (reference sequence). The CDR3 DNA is TGTGCCAGCAGCGACAGGAGCCTTTCCTACGAGCAGTACTTC. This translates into CASSDRSLSYEQYF.

The CDR3 spells CASSTLAGGEQYF. The DNA of the CDR3 is TGTGCCAGCAGCACCCTAGCGGGGGGGGAGCAGTACTTC. The gene calls are TRBV7-2 and TRBJ2-7; TRBD2 agrees at 12 bases. Germline CDR1 SGHTA, CDR2 FQGNSA. The V gene end was trimmed by 5 bases and the J gene end by 7 bases; junction bases not matched to a gene: 3. The CDR3 consists of 13 residues.

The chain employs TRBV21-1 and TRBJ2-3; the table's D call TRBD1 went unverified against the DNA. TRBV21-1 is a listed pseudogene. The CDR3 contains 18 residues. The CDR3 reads CASSKALDRGRLTDTQYF. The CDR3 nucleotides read TGTGCCAGCAGCAAAGCGCTGGACAGGGGGAGACTCACAGATACGCAGTATTTT.

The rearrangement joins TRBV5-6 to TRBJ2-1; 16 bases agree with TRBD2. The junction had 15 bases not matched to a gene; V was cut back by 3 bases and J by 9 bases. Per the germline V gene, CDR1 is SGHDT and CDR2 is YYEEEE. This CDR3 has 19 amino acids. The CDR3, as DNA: TGTGCCAGCAGCTCGGGACTAGCGGGGGGGAAATTCGCAATCAGTGAGCAGTTCTTC. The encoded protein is CASSSGLAGGKFAISEQFF.

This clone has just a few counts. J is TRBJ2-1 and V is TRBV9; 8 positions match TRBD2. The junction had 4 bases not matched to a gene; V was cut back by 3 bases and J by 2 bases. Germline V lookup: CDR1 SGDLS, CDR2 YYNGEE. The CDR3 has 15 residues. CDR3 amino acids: CASSADGGAYNEQFF. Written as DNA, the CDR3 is TGTGCCAGCAGCGCCGACGGGGGGGCCTACAATGAGCAGTTCTTC.